Listed below are T cell receptor beta chains from one sample, sequenced in a study of blood T cell repertoires in COVID-19. Profiling relied on immunoSEQ multiplex PCR, and the TCRdb table lists in-frame clones only, not all of them. The sample contains about 270,000 clones, over 75% of which appear only once. Input material: PBMCs or T cells enriched from blood (not recorded which). These receptors were obtained from a woman under 40 who had recovered from COVID-19. Each CDR3 is given with its conserved first and last residue. A D gene is named only where the DNA matches it firmly. The listing skips clone size in some rows; elsewhere it reads once, few, many or a size class.

cdr3_aa: CASSPLAAGLSGELFF; cdr3_nt: TGTGCCAGCTCACCACTAGCCGCAGGGCTTTCCGGGGAGCTGTTTTTT; d_call: -; clone_size: -; j_call: TRBJ2-2; v_call: TRBV18; cdr3_length: 16
cdr3_aa: CASSTQLATNEQFF; cdr3_nt: TGTGCCAGCAGCACCCAACTAGCGACAAATGAGCAGTTCTTC; d_call: TRBD2; clone_size: -; j_call: TRBJ2-1; v_call: TRBV7-9; cdr3_length: 14
cdr3_aa: CASSELREGGSNDQPQHF; cdr3_nt: TGTGCCAGCAGTGAATTAAGGGAGGGAGGCTCCAATGATCAGCCCCAGCATTTT; d_call: -; clone_size: -; j_call: TRBJ1-5; v_call: TRBV25-1; cdr3_length: 18
cdr3_aa: CASSEYPTSASEQFF; cdr3_nt: TGTGCCAGCAGTGAATACCCAACTAGCGCCAGTGAGCAGTTCTTC; d_call: TRBD2; clone_size: -; j_call: TRBJ2-1; v_call: TRBV2; cdr3_length: 15
cdr3_aa: CASSIAGRAPLSYEQYF; cdr3_nt: TGTGCCAGTAGTATAGCGGGCAGGGCTCCACTCTCCTACGAGCAGTACTTC; d_call: -; clone_size: -; j_call: TRBJ2-7; v_call: TRBV19; cdr3_length: 17
cdr3_aa: CASSVAWASGRFNEQFF; cdr3_nt: TGTGCCAGCAGCGTAGCTTGGGCTAGCGGGAGGTTCAATGAGCAGTTCTTC; d_call: TRBD2; clone_size: -; j_call: TRBJ2-1; v_call: TRBV9; cdr3_length: 17
cdr3_aa: CASSIGAGGNEQYF; cdr3_nt: TGTGCCAGTAGTATTGGGGCGGGCGGGAACGAGCAGTACTTC; d_call: -; clone_size: once; j_call: TRBJ2-7; v_call: TRBV19; cdr3_length: 14
cdr3_aa: CASSSQGNYEQYF; cdr3_nt: TGTGCCAGCAGCTCGCAGGGGAACTACGAGCAGTACTTC; d_call: -; clone_size: -; j_call: TRBJ2-7; v_call: TRBV5-4; cdr3_length: 13
cdr3_aa: CASTEGKAKNIQYF; cdr3_nt: TGTGCCAGTACGGAGGGGAAGGCCAAAAACATTCAGTACTTC; d_call: -; clone_size: -; j_call: TRBJ2-4; v_call: TRBV28; cdr3_length: 14
cdr3_aa: CASSLSWTIAYEQYF; cdr3_nt: TGTGCCAGCAGTTTATCGTGGACAATTGCCTACGAGCAGTACTTC; d_call: -; clone_size: -; j_call: TRBJ2-7; v_call: TRBV27; cdr3_length: 15
cdr3_aa: CASSPRGRAYGNTIYF; cdr3_nt: TGTGCCAGCAGCCCCAGGGGCAGGGCTTATGGAAACACCATATATTTT; d_call: -; clone_size: few; j_call: TRBJ1-3; v_call: TRBV11-2; cdr3_length: 16
cdr3_aa: CARRGAGAGAFTDTQYF; cdr3_nt: TGTGCCCGCCGCGGGGCGGGGGCGGGGGCCTTCACAGATACGCAGTATTTT; d_call: -; clone_size: -; j_call: TRBJ2-3; v_call: TRBV9; cdr3_length: 17
cdr3_aa: CASSETPRFPRVRPQHF; cdr3_nt: TGTGCCAGCAGTGAAACCCCTAGGTTTCCTCGCGTTCGGCCCCAGCATTTT; d_call: -; clone_size: -; j_call: TRBJ1-5; v_call: TRBV6-1; cdr3_length: 17
cdr3_aa: CASRVLGASATEAFF; cdr3_nt: TGTGCCAGTCGAGTGCTGGGGGCGTCGGCCACTGAAGCTTTCTTT; d_call: -; clone_size: -; j_call: TRBJ1-1; v_call: TRBV28; cdr3_length: 15
cdr3_aa: CSASLPGGLKETQYF; cdr3_nt: TGCAGTGCTAGTTTGCCGGGGGGGTTGAAAGAGACCCAGTACTTC; d_call: TRBD2; clone_size: -; j_call: TRBJ2-5; v_call: TRBV20-1; cdr3_length: 15
cdr3_aa: CASSAGGDRDYGYTF; cdr3_nt: TGTGCCAGCAGCGCTGGGGGGGACAGGGACTATGGCTACACCTTC; d_call: TRBD1; clone_size: -; j_call: TRBJ1-2; v_call: TRBV9; cdr3_length: 15
cdr3_aa: CASRDDTGTLRCLSYEQYF; cdr3_nt: TGTGCCAGCAGGGACGATACCGGGACTTTACGTTGCCTCTCCTACGAGCAGTACTTC; d_call: -; clone_size: -; j_call: TRBJ2-7; v_call: TRBV7-9; cdr3_length: 19
cdr3_aa: CASSFWGGGYTF; cdr3_nt: TGTGCCAGCAGTTTTTGGGGAGGTGGCTACACCTTC; d_call: -; clone_size: -; j_call: TRBJ1-2; v_call: TRBV28; cdr3_length: 12
cdr3_aa: CASENRDGNTIYF; cdr3_nt: TGTGCCAGCGAGAACAGGGACGGAAACACCATATATTTT; d_call: -; clone_size: -; j_call: TRBJ1-3; v_call: TRBV3-1/TRBV3-2; cdr3_length: 13
cdr3_aa: CASKYDRVNNSPLHF; cdr3_nt: TGTGCCAGCAAATACGACAGGGTCAATAATTCACCCCTCCACTTT; d_call: TRBD1; clone_size: -; j_call: TRBJ1-6; v_call: TRBV6-5; cdr3_length: 15
cdr3_aa: CASSVNRGPGGNTIYF; cdr3_nt: TGTGCCAGCAGTGTTAACAGGGGGCCGGGTGGAAACACCATATATTTT; d_call: TRBD1; clone_size: few; j_call: TRBJ1-3; v_call: TRBV28; cdr3_length: 16
cdr3_aa: CASSLDLDREETQYF; cdr3_nt: TGTGCCAGCAGCTTAGATCTAGACAGGGAAGAGACCCAGTACTTC; d_call: TRBD1; clone_size: -; j_call: TRBJ2-5; v_call: TRBV11-2; cdr3_length: 15
cdr3_aa: CASSSPFLYYGYTF; cdr3_nt: TGTGCCAGCAGTTCCCCCTTCCTCTACTATGGCTACACCTTC; d_call: -; clone_size: -; j_call: TRBJ1-2; v_call: TRBV28; cdr3_length: 14
cdr3_aa: CASRETHLKMDTQYF; cdr3_nt: TGTGCCAGCAGGGAGACTCATCTGAAAATGGATACGCAGTATTTT; d_call: -; clone_size: -; j_call: TRBJ2-3; v_call: TRBV6-5; cdr3_length: 15
cdr3_aa: CASSLRTAREGNSPLHF; cdr3_nt: TGTGCCAGCAGCTTAAGGACAGCTAGAGAGGGTAATTCACCCCTCCACTTT; d_call: -; clone_size: -; j_call: TRBJ1-6; v_call: TRBV7-6; cdr3_length: 17
cdr3_aa: CASRIDMNTEAFF; cdr3_nt: TGTGCCAGCAGGATCGACATGAACACTGAAGCTTTCTTT; d_call: -; clone_size: -; j_call: TRBJ1-1; v_call: TRBV28; cdr3_length: 13
cdr3_aa: CASSARADRHGYTF; cdr3_nt: TGTGCCAGTAGTGCCCGGGCGGACAGACATGGCTACACCTTC; d_call: -; clone_size: once; j_call: TRBJ1-2; v_call: TRBV19; cdr3_length: 14
cdr3_aa: CASSIQGSYGYTF; cdr3_nt: TGTGCCAGTAGTATCCAGGGGAGCTATGGCTACACCTTC; d_call: -; clone_size: -; j_call: TRBJ1-2; v_call: TRBV19; cdr3_length: 13
cdr3_aa: CASSQVVYEQYF; cdr3_nt: TGTGCCAGCAGCCAAGTAGTCTACGAGCAGTACTTC; d_call: -; clone_size: -; j_call: TRBJ2-7; v_call: TRBV3-1/TRBV3-2; cdr3_length: 12
cdr3_aa: CASSSGGTSGGQKTQYF; cdr3_nt: TGCGCCAGCAGCTCCGGGGGGACTAGCGGGGGACAAAAGACCCAGTACTTC; d_call: TRBD2; clone_size: once; j_call: TRBJ2-5; v_call: TRBV5-1; cdr3_length: 17
cdr3_aa: CASTSTRGNTEAFF; cdr3_nt: TGTGCCAGCACCTCGACAAGGGGGAACACTGAAGCTTTCTTT; d_call: -; clone_size: -; j_call: TRBJ1-1; v_call: TRBV7-2; cdr3_length: 14
cdr3_aa: CASSQDLSGRGTNTEAFF; cdr3_nt: TGCGCCAGCAGCCAAGATCTCAGTGGTAGGGGGACGAACACTGAAGCTTTCTTT; d_call: -; clone_size: -; j_call: TRBJ1-1; v_call: TRBV4-3; cdr3_length: 18
cdr3_aa: CASSPRGFYNEQFF; cdr3_nt: TGTGCCAGCAGCCCCCGGGGTTTCTACAATGAGCAGTTCTTC; d_call: -; clone_size: once; j_call: TRBJ2-1; v_call: TRBV7-2; cdr3_length: 14
cdr3_aa: CASSLTDRGGGYTF; cdr3_nt: TGTGCCAGCTCACTCACAGACAGGGGTGGTGGCTACACCTTC; d_call: TRBD1; clone_size: once; j_call: TRBJ1-2; v_call: TRBV18; cdr3_length: 14
cdr3_aa: CASSVQGPVNEQFF; cdr3_nt: TGTGCCAGCAGCGTACAGGGCCCTGTCAATGAGCAGTTCTTC; d_call: -; clone_size: -; j_call: TRBJ2-1; v_call: TRBV9; cdr3_length: 14
cdr3_aa: CASSLGRRGTEAFF; cdr3_nt: TGTGCCAGCAGTTTGGGCCGGCGGGGCACTGAAGCTTTCTTT; d_call: -; clone_size: -; j_call: TRBJ1-1; v_call: TRBV28; cdr3_length: 14
cdr3_aa: CASSPGSLGPYEQYF; cdr3_nt: TGTGCCAGCTCACCAGGCTCCCTGGGGCCCTACGAGCAGTACTTC; d_call: -; clone_size: -; j_call: TRBJ2-7; v_call: TRBV18; cdr3_length: 15
cdr3_aa: CASRLESGKIEKLFF; cdr3_nt: TGTGCAAGTCGCTTAGAATCGGGGAAAATTGAAAAACTGTTTTTT; d_call: -; clone_size: few; j_call: TRBJ1-4; v_call: TRBV12-2; cdr3_length: 15
cdr3_aa: CASSLTRTGGVYGYTF; cdr3_nt: TGTGCCAGCAGTTTGACGAGGACAGGGGGTGTCTATGGCTACACCTTC; d_call: TRBD1; clone_size: -; j_call: TRBJ1-2; v_call: TRBV28; cdr3_length: 16
cdr3_aa: CAIRRAGTSTDTQYF; cdr3_nt: TGTGCCATCAGGCGCGCGGGTACAAGCACAGATACGCAGTATTTT; d_call: -; clone_size: -; j_call: TRBJ2-3; v_call: TRBV10-3; cdr3_length: 15
cdr3_aa: CASSIGGSVPNNEQFF; cdr3_nt: TGTGCCAGCAGTATTGGGGGGTCTGTGCCCAACAATGAGCAGTTCTTC; d_call: -; clone_size: -; j_call: TRBJ2-1; v_call: TRBV7-3; cdr3_length: 16
cdr3_aa: CASSIKGDRHNEQFF; cdr3_nt: TGTGCCAGTAGTATAAAGGGGGACAGACACAATGAGCAGTTCTTC; d_call: TRBD1; clone_size: -; j_call: TRBJ2-1; v_call: TRBV19; cdr3_length: 15
cdr3_aa: CASRRTPLYEQYF; cdr3_nt: TGCGCCAGCAGACGGACACCTCTCTACGAGCAGTACTTC; d_call: -; clone_size: -; j_call: TRBJ2-7; v_call: TRBV5-1; cdr3_length: 13
cdr3_aa: CAWSVRVHYGYTF; cdr3_nt: TGTGCCTGGAGTGTGAGGGTTCACTATGGCTACACCTTC; d_call: -; clone_size: -; j_call: TRBJ1-2; v_call: TRBV30; cdr3_length: 13
cdr3_aa: CASISFSGQNYGYTF; cdr3_nt: TGTGCCAGCATTAGTTTCTCGGGACAGAACTATGGCTACACCTTC; d_call: TRBD1; clone_size: -; j_call: TRBJ1-2; v_call: TRBV27; cdr3_length: 15
cdr3_aa: CASRGGIMNTEAFF; cdr3_nt: TGTGCCAGCAGGGGGGGTATCATGAACACTGAAGCTTTCTTT; d_call: -; clone_size: many; j_call: TRBJ1-1; v_call: TRBV28; cdr3_length: 14
cdr3_aa: CASSLVLRAGETQYF; cdr3_nt: TGTGCCAGCAGTTTAGTGTTGAGGGCCGGGGAGACCCAGTACTTC; d_call: -; clone_size: -; j_call: TRBJ2-5; v_call: TRBV28; cdr3_length: 15
cdr3_aa: CASSLVDRVNTEAFF; cdr3_nt: TGTGCCAGCAGCTTAGTCGACAGGGTAAACACTGAAGCTTTCTTT; d_call: TRBD1; clone_size: -; j_call: TRBJ1-1; v_call: TRBV11-2; cdr3_length: 15
cdr3_aa: CAISPGVLSTDTQYF; cdr3_nt: TGTGCCATCAGCCCCGGGGTACTCAGCACAGATACGCAGTATTTT; d_call: -; clone_size: once; j_call: TRBJ2-3; v_call: TRBV6-2/TRBV6-3; cdr3_length: 15
cdr3_aa: CASSFTGTLNTEAFF; cdr3_nt: TGCGCCAGCAGCTTCACCGGGACATTGAACACTGAAGCTTTCTTT; d_call: -; clone_size: -; j_call: TRBJ1-1; v_call: TRBV5-1; cdr3_length: 15
cdr3_aa: CASSPPGRPTDTQYF; cdr3_nt: TGTGCCAGCAGCCCGCCCGGGAGACCGACAGATACGCAGTATTTT; d_call: -; clone_size: few; j_call: TRBJ2-3; v_call: TRBV11-2; cdr3_length: 15
cdr3_aa: CASSLSSGGMDTQYF; cdr3_nt: TGTGCCAGCAGCTTATCTAGCGGGGGGATGGATACGCAGTATTTT; d_call: TRBD2; clone_size: -; j_call: TRBJ2-3; v_call: TRBV7-9; cdr3_length: 15
cdr3_aa: CASSYSTGEVNF; cdr3_nt: TGTGCCAGCAGTTACTCGACAGGGGAGGTAAACTTC; d_call: TRBD1; clone_size: -; j_call: TRBJ2-4; v_call: TRBV6-2/TRBV6-3; cdr3_length: 12
cdr3_aa: CATSRDPWEGNTEAFF; cdr3_nt: TGTGCCACCAGCAGAGATCCCTGGGAGGGGAACACTGAAGCTTTCTTT; d_call: -; clone_size: -; j_call: TRBJ1-1; v_call: TRBV15; cdr3_length: 16
cdr3_aa: CSILKADDYGYTF; cdr3_nt: TGCAGCATCCTAAAGGCGGATGACTATGGCTACACCTTC; d_call: -; clone_size: -; j_call: TRBJ1-2; v_call: TRBV29-1; cdr3_length: 13
cdr3_aa: CASSAGDRGAYGYTF; cdr3_nt: TGTGCCAGCAGCGCCGGAGACAGGGGAGCCTATGGCTACACCTTC; d_call: TRBD1; clone_size: -; j_call: TRBJ1-2; v_call: TRBV9; cdr3_length: 15
cdr3_aa: CASSIFSGGGTGANVLTF; cdr3_nt: TGTGCCAGTAGTATTTTCTCAGGGGGCGGTACTGGGGCCAACGTCCTGACTTTC; d_call: TRBD1; clone_size: -; j_call: TRBJ2-6; v_call: TRBV19; cdr3_length: 18
cdr3_aa: CAWSNGQGTQYF; cdr3_nt: TGTGCCTGGAGCAATGGACAAGGTACGCAGTATTTT; d_call: -; clone_size: -; j_call: TRBJ2-3; v_call: TRBV30; cdr3_length: 12